This TCR beta chain was sequenced during a study of technical replicates of blood from a few donors. This clone has just one count. The CDR3 totals 12 residues. Germline CDR1 and CDR2: MDHEN and SYDVKM. V lost 3 bases to trimming and J lost 9 bases, with 11 bases between them. Some clones are missing from TCRdb's copy, which holds only in-frame ones; the method was immunoSEQ multiplex PCR. The repertoire holds 60,000 to 85,000 clones, with roughly 96% as singletons. The V gene is TRBV28, the J gene TRBJ1-1; D is undetermined. The sequenced material came from T cells isolated from PBMCs. The receptor's source is a human donor in good health. The CDR3 protein is CASSLASLQAFF. The CDR3 region has the DNA TGTGCCAGCAGTTTGGCCTCCTTACAAGCTTTCTTT.